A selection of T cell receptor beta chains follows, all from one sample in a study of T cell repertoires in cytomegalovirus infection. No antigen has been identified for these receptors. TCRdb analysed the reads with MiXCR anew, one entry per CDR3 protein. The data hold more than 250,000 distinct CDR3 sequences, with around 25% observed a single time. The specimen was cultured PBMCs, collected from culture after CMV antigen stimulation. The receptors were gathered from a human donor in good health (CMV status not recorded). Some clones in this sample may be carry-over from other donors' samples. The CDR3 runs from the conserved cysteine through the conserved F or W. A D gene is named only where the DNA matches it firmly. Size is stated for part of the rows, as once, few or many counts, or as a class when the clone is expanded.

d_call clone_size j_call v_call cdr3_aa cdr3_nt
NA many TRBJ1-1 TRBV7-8 CASSLAELNTEAFF TGTGCCAGCAGCTTAGCAGAGTTGAACACTGAAGCTTTCTTT
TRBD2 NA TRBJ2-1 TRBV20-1 CSALTSGRVREQFF TGCAGTGCTCTGACTAGCGGGAGGGTACGGGAGCAGTTCTTC
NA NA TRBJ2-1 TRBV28 CASRPAGQVGFF TGTGCCAGCAGACCTGCGGGGCAGGTGGGGTTCTTC
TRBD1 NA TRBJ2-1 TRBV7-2 CASSFTGTDYNEQFF TGTGCCAGCAGCTTCACCGGGACAGATTACAATGAGCAGTTCTTC
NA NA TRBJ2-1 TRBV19 CASSGTRDPQTYNEQFF TGTGCCAGTAGTGGTACCCGGGACCCCCAAACATACAATGAGCAGTTCTTC
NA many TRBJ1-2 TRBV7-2 CASSLVGGAVYGYTF TGTGCCAGCAGCTTAGTCGGGGGCGCCGTCTATGGCTACACCTTC
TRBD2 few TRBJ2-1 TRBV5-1 CASSSGLAVPNEQFF TGCGCCAGCAGCTCGGGACTAGCAGTGCCGAATGAGCAGTTCTTC
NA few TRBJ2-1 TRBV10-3 CAISVPGTEQFF TGTGCCATCAGTGTCCCAGGCACTGAGCAGTTCTTC
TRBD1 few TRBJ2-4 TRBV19 CASSRSSGGDIQYF TGTGCCAGTAGTCGGAGCTCAGGGGGCGACATTCAGTACTTC
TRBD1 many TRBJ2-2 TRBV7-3 CASSPTGQGSGELFF TGTGCCAGCAGCCCCACCGGACAGGGTTCCGGGGAGCTGTTTTTT
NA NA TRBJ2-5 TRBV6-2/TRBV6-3 CASSPGLMETQYF TGTGCCAGCAGTCCCGGACTAATGGAGACCCAGTACTTC
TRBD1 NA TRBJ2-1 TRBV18 CASSARQGAENEQFF TGTGCCAGCTCAGCAAGACAGGGGGCTGAAAATGAGCAGTTCTTC
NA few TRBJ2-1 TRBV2 CASRLSLEQFF TGTGCCAGCAGGCTCTCCCTAGAGCAGTTCTTC
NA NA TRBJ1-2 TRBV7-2 CASSPQGLGYGYTF TGTGCCAGCAGCCCGCAGGGCTTAGGCTATGGCTACACCTTC
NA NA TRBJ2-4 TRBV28 CASSPSNIQYF TGTGCCAGCAGCCCCTCCAACATTCAGTACTTC
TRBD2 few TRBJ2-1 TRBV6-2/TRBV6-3 CASSKIRGTTSGRSYNEQFF TGTGCCAGCAGTAAAATAAGGGGGACAACTAGCGGGAGATCCTACAATGAGCAGTTCTTC
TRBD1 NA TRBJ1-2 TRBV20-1 CSARVVPGQGNGYTF TGCAGTGCTAGAGTCGTCCCGGGACAGGGGAATGGCTACACCTTC
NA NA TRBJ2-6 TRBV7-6 CASSLLGRPGANVLTF TGTGCCAGCAGCTTACTCGGGAGACCTGGGGCCAACGTCCTGACTTTC
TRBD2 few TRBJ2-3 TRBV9 CASSVTSGASTDTQYF TGTGCCAGCAGCGTGACTAGCGGGGCTAGCACAGATACGCAGTATTTT
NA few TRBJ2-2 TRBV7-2 CASEQGLHGGELFF TGTGCCAGCGAACAGGGATTACATGGCGGGGAGCTGTTTTTT
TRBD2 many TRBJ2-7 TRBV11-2 CASREAGARSYEQYF TGTGCCAGCAGGGAAGCGGGAGCTCGTTCCTACGAGCAGTACTTC
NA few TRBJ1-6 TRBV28 CASSLSDLQKSSYNSPLHF TGTGCCAGCAGTCTATCCGATCTACAGAAGAGCTCCTATAATTCACCCCTCCACTTT
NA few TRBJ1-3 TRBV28 CASSPPQGIGNTIYF TGTGCCAGCAGTCCCCCACAGGGAATCGGAAACACCATATATTTT
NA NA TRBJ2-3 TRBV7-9 CASSLMGDLFEDTQYF TGTGCCAGCAGCTTAATGGGTGACCTGTTCGAGGATACGCAGTATTTT
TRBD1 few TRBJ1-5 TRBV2 CASSQTGDQPQHF TGTGCCAGCAGTCAGACAGGGGATCAGCCCCAGCATTTT
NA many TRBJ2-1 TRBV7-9 CASSSPYSSYNEQFF TGTGCCAGCAGCTCACCCTACAGCTCCTACAATGAGCAGTTCTTC
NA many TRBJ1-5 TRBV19 CASSAFGGMPQHF TGTGCCAGTAGTGCCTTTGGGGGTATGCCCCAGCATTTT
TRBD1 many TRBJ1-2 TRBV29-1 CSVEGGSGQGYYGYTF TGCAGCGTTGAAGGGGGCTCGGGACAGGGGTATTATGGCTACACCTTC
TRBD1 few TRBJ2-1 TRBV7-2 CASSLGGGGSYNEQFF TGTGCCAGCAGCTTAGGAGGGGGCGGAAGTTACAATGAGCAGTTCTTC
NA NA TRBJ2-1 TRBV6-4 CASSDSSSPYNEQFF TGTGCCAGCAGTGATTCCAGCTCCCCTTACAATGAGCAGTTCTTC
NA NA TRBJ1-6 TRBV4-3 CASSQGPGNSPLHF TGCGCCAGCAGCCAAGGTCCAGGCAATTCACCCCTCCACTTT
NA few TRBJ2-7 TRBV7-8 CASSLGREDGSEQYF TGTGCCAGCAGCTTAGGGCGGGAAGACGGCTCCGAGCAGTACTTC
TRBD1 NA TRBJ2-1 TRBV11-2 CASSTGGTGGLTEQFF TGTGCCAGCAGTACAGGAGGGACAGGGGGCCTGACTGAGCAGTTCTTC
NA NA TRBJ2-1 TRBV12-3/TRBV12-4 CATGTEQFF TGTGCCACAGGGACAGAGCAGTTCTTC
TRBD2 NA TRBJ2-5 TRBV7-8 CASSQGAGGRETQYF TGTGCCAGCAGCCAAGGAGCGGGGGGGCGAGAGACCCAGTACTTC
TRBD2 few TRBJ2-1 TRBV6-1 CASTRTSGSNEQFF TGTGCCAGCACCAGGACTAGCGGGAGTAATGAGCAGTTCTTC
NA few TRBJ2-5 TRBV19 CASSSGQETQYF TGTGCCAGTAGTAGCGGGCAAGAGACCCAGTACTTC
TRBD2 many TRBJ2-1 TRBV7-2 CASSFISGIRSYNEQFF TGTGCCAGCAGCTTCATTAGCGGGATAAGATCCTACAATGAGCAGTTCTTC
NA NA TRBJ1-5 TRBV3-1 CASSRDGGGNQPQHF TGTGCCAGCAGCCGTGATGGTGGGGGAAATCAGCCCCAGCATTTT
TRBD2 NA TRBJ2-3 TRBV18 CASSPPSSGTLTDTQYF TGTGCCAGCTCACCACCCTCTAGCGGGACACTAACAGATACGCAGTATTTT
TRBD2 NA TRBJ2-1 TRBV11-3 CASSRRLAGARFF TGTGCCAGCAGCCGTCGACTAGCGGGAGCTCGATTCTTC
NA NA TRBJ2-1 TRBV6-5 CASSYVQTYNEQFF TGTGCCAGCAGTTACGTCCAGACCTACAATGAGCAGTTCTTC
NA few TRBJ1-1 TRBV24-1 CATSDSPPNTEAFF TGTGCCACCAGTGACTCCCCGCCGAACACTGAAGCTTTCTTT
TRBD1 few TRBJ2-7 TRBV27 CASSFSAGGRNEQYF TGTGCCAGCAGTTTCTCGGCAGGGGGAAGGAACGAGCAGTACTTC
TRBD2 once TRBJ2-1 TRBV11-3 CASSSSLLKLAGRYNEQFF TGTGCCAGCAGCTCCAGCCTCCTCAAACTAGCGGGCCGCTACAATGAGCAGTTCTTC
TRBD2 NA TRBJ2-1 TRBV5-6 CASTLAYYNEQFF TGTGCCAGCACACTAGCGTACTACAATGAGCAGTTCTTC
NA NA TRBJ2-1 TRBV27 CASSLSRGSQFF TGTGCCAGCAGTTTATCTCGAGGGTCACAGTTCTTC
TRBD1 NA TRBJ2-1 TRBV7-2 CASSRGQGRHDNEQFF TGTGCCAGCAGCAGAGGACAGGGACGACATGACAATGAGCAGTTCTTC
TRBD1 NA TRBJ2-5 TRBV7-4 CASSAWDSLPRRETQYF TGTGCCAGCAGCGCGTGGGACAGTCTCCCCCGTAGAGAGACCCAGTACTTC